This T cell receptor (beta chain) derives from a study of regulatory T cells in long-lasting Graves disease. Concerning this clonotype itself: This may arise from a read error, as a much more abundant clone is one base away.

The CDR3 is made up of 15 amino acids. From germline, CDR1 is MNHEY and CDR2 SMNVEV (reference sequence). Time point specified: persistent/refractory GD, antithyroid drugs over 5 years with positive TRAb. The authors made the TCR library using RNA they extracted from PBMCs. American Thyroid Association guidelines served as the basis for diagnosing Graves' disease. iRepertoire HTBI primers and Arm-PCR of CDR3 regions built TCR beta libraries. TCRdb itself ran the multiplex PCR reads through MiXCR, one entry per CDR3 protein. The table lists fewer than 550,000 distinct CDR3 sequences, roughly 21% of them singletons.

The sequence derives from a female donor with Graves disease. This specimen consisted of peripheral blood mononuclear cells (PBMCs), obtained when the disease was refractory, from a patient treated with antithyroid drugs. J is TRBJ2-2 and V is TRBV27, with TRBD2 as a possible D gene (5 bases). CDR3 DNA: TGTGCCAGCAGTCTCCTGAGGGAAGGCACCGGGGAGCTGCTTTTT. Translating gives CASSLLREGTGELLF.